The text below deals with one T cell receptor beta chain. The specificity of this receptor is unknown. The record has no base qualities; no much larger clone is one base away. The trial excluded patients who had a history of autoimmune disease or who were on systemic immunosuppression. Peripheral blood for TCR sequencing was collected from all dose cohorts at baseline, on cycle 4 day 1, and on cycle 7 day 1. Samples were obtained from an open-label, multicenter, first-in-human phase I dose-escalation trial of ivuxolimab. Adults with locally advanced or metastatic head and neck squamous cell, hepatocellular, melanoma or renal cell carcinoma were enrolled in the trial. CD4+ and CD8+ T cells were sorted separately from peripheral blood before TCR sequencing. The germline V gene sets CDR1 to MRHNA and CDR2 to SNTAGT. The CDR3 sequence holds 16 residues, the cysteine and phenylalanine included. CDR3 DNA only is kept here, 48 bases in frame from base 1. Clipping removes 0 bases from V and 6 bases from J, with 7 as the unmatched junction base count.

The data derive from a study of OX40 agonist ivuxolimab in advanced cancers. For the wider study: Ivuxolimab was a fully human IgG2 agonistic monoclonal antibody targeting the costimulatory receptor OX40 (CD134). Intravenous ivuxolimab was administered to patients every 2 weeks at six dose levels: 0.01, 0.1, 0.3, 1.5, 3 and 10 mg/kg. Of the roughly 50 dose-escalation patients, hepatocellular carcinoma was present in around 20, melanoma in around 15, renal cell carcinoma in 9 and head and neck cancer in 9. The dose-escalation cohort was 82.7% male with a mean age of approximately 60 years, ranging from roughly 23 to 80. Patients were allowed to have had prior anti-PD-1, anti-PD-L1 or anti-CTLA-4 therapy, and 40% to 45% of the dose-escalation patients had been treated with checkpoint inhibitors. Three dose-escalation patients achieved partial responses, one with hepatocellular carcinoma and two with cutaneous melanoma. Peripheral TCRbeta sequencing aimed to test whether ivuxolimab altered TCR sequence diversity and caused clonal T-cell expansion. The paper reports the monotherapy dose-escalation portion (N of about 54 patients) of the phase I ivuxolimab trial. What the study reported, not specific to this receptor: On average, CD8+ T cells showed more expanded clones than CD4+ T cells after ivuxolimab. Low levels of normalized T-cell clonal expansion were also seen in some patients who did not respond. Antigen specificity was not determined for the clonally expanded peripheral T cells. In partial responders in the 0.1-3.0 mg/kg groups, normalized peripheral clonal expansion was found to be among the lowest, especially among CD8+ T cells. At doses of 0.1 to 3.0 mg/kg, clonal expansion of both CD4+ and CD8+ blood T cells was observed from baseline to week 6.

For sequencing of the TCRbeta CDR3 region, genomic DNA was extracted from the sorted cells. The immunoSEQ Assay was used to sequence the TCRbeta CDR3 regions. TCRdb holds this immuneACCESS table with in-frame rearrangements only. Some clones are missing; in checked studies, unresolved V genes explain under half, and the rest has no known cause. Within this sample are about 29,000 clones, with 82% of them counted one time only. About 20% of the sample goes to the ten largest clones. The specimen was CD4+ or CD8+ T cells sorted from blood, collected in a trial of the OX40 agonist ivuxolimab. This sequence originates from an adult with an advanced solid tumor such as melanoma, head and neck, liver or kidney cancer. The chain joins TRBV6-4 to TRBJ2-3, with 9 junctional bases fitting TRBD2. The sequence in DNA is TGTGCCAGCAGTGACTCTGCTGCGGGGGGGCCGGATACGCAGTATTTT. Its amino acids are CASSDSAAGGPDTQYF.